This T cell receptor (beta chain) comes out of a study of CD8+CD57+ T cells in acquired aplastic anemia. This clonotype was counted many times. Germline V gene sequence: CDR1 SEHNR, CDR2 FQNEAQ (reference sequence). Trimming removed 6 bases from V and 6 bases from J, with 14 bases in between. The CDR3 is made up of 13 amino acids. Those patients picked for sequencing had displayed CD8+CD57+ cell expansion on flow cytometry. Genomic DNA, the template, was used for profiling of the TCR beta VDJ and CDR3. TCRdb processed the reads anew with MiXCR; each CDR3 protein has one entry. The table records roughly 150,000 distinct CDR3 sequences, less than 50% of them present only once.

The chain combines TRBV7-9 with TRBJ1-2, with D perhaps TRBD1 (5 bases). This clonotype was obtained from a human donor with aplastic anemia. The sample taken for sequencing was sorted CD4+, CD8+, or CD8+CD57+ T cells (not recorded which) from PBMCs. For the CDR3, the DNA is TGTGCCAGCAGTGGTAGGACACATCATGGCTACACCTTC. Residues: CASSGRTHHGYTF.